The 3 T cell receptor beta chains in this list originate from one sample, sequenced in a study of cytomegalovirus exposure and HLA in healthy donors. In the PCR, 60 Vbeta and 13 Jbeta primers were used. The method was immunoSEQ multiplex PCR; TCRdb's version includes in-frame clones alone and lacks a portion of them. The sample includes about 160,000 clones, 60% to 80% of them seen just once. Sequencing used PBMCs. These receptor sequences come from a male donor in good health and CMV-seronegative.

The CDR3 loop reads CATSRDLGQGYEQYF. Here the CDR3 DNA reads TGTGCCACCAGCAGAGATTTAGGACAGGGCTACGAGCAGTACTTC. This sequence joins TRBV15 and TRBJ2-7, with 8 bases identical to TRBD1. The CDR3 sequence is 15 residues long. CDR1 LNHNV and CDR2 YYDKDF come from the germline V gene (reference sequence). V dropped 0 bases and J dropped 3; count of bases not matched to a gene: 4.

The CDR3 nucleotides are TGTGCCAGCAGGGAGGTGGGGTACAATGAGCAGTTCTTC. This encodes CASREVGYNEQFF. This rearrangement joins TRBV7-2 to TRBJ2-1; D is perhaps TRBD2 (5 bases). Germline V gives CDR1 SGHTA, CDR2 FQGNSA. Trimming left V 6 bases short and J 4 bases short, with 10 bases between. The CDR3 runs to 13 residues.

This rearrangement joins TRBV4-2 to TRBJ1-1; unclear D gene. The CDR3 has 15 residues. Germline assignment: CDR1 LGHNA and CDR2 YNFKEQ. Trimming pared 0 bases from V and 5 bases from J, leaving 13 bases between. Here the CDR3 reads CASSQDRGVGTEAFF. In nucleotides, the CDR3 is TGTGCCAGCAGCCAAGACCGCGGGGTAGGAACTGAAGCTTTCTTT.